This passage covers 13 T cell receptor beta chains from one sample sequenced in a study of T-cell reconstitution after alpha-beta-depleted transplantation in children. Construction of the TCRbeta library involved unique molecular identifiers. TCRdb analysed the PCR reads with MiXCR anew, one entry per CDR3 protein. The data hold some 310,000 distinct CDR3 sequences, with over 20% observed a single time. The source was PBMCs, mostly from graft donor cells, collected 180 days after TCRalphabeta/CD19-depleted stem cell transplant. These receptors were taken from a male patient between 10 and 17 years old who had a stem cell transplant for acute lymphoblastic leukemia, so the T cells may come from the graft donor.

The table lists this clonotype with many counts. The chain carries TRBV5-1 and TRBJ2-7, with D hard to call. Germline values: CDR1 SGHRS, CDR2 YFSETQ. V was shortened by 7 bases and J by 4 bases, with 15 bases between the two germline ends. This CDR3 has 13 residues. The CDR3 DNA sequence: TGCGCCAGCCCGGTAGTTAATCCATACGAGCAGTACTTC. The encoded protein is CASPVVNPYEQYF.

This clonotype was seen a handful of times. The chain carries TRBV12-3 or TRBV12-4 and TRBJ1-2, with TRBD1 matching over 9 bases. The CDR3 has 14 residues. J was trimmed by 8 bases and V by 5 bases; bases with no gene match: 9. CDR3 nucleotides: TGTGCCAGCAGTCCCGGGACAGGGCCGCTCGGCTACACCTTC. Protein sequence: CASSPGTGPLGYTF.

The chain combines TRBV6-1 with TRBJ2-2; 7 positions match TRBD2. Germline V CDR1 and CDR2: MNHNS, SASEGT. This CDR3 comprises 13 residues. Losses at the gene ends were 6 bases for V and 6 bases for J; bases not matched to a gene: 4. The CDR3 spells CASSRTRAGELFF. CDR3 nucleotide sequence: TGTGCCAGCAGCCGGACTAGGGCCGGGGAGCTGTTTTTT.

The V gene is TRBV6-1, the J gene TRBJ1-1; TRBD1 matches 8 bases. The CDR3 length is 15 residues. Trimming at V came to 1 base and at J to 3 bases, leaving 4 bases not matched to a gene. Germline loops: CDR1 MNHNS, CDR2 SASEGT. CDR3 amino acids: CASSEGTGQYTEAFF. In DNA form, the CDR3 reads TGTGCCAGCAGTGAAGGGACAGGGCAGTACACTGAAGCTTTCTTT.

This clonotype has a handful of counts. This chain connects TRBV7-9 to TRBJ2-3; D gene unclear. The V and J ends lost 7 bases and 0 bases respectively, with 11 bases between them. The CDR3 spans 14 residues. The V gene's germline CDR1 is SEHNR and CDR2 FQNEAQ (reference sequence). The CDR3 nucleotides are TGTGCCAGCAACCTTATGGTTAGCACAGATACGCAGTATTTT. Its translation: CASNLMVSTDTQYF.

This clonotype was counted a few times. The V call is TRBV5-1, the J call TRBJ1-2; TRBD1 agrees at 11 bases. Trimming removed 5 bases from V and 4 bases from J; junction bases left unmatched: 4. This CDR3 contains 14 residues. The V gene's germline CDR1 is SGHRS and CDR2 YFSETQ. CDR3: CASSGQGAGYGYTF. The CDR3 DNA is TGCGCCAGCAGTGGACAGGGGGCAGGCTATGGCTACACCTTC. Complete variable domain (other parts from reference TRBV5-1 and TRBJ1-2): KAGVTQTPRYLIKTRGQQVTLSCSPISGHRSVSWYQQTPGQGLQFLFEYFSETQRNKGNFPGRFSGRQFSNSRSEMNVSTLELGDSALYLCASSGQGAGYGYTFGSGTRLTVV.

This clonotype was detected a few times. The CDR3 spells CASSEAHGGRNTEAFF. CDR3 in DNA: TGTGCCAGCAGTGAAGCGCATGGAGGGAGGAACACTGAAGCTTTCTTT. This chain connects TRBV2 to TRBJ1-1, with D unresolved. CDR3 length: 16 residues. Germline V gene lookup returns CDR1 SNHLY and CDR2 FYNNEI. Trimming removed 0 bases from V and 1 base from J, with 12 bases in between.

This chain uses TRBV29-1 with TRBJ2-5, with D possibly being TRBD1 or TRBD2 (6 bases each). The CDR3 has 14 residues. Looked up from germline, CDR1 is SQVTM and CDR2 is ANQGSEA. Trimming shortened V by 0 bases and J by 5 bases, and 13 bases separated the two germline ends. CDR3 region: CSVEEVWRGETQYF. The CDR3 bases are TGCAGCGTTGAAGAAGTGTGGAGGGGGGAGACCCAGTACTTC.

The chain employs TRBV5-6 and TRBJ2-1; 7 bases match TRBD2. After removal of 3 bases from V and 8 bases from J, the junction contained 2 bases not matched to a gene. Germline CDR1 reads SGHDT; CDR2 reads YYEEEE. The CDR3 is 12 residues long. CDR3 coding DNA: TGTGCCAGCAGCTGGGGGAGGGATGAGCAGTTCTTC. This encodes CASSWGRDEQFF.

This clonotype was counted a few times. V usage is TRBV29-1 and J usage is TRBJ2-7, with 9 bases aligning to TRBD1. J gave up 4 bases and V 3 bases, and 10 bases lay outside the gene matches. Germline CDR1 reads SQVTM; CDR2 reads ANQGSEA. The CDR3 loop spans 15 amino acids. DNA of the CDR3: TGCAGCGTTGATGGGACAGGGCAGCCTCCGTACGAGCAGTACTTC. Translated, it gives CSVDGTGQPPYEQYF.

This clonotype was observed a few times. V gene TRBV15 combines with J gene TRBJ2-7; 11 nucleotides agree with TRBD2. Germline V gene lookup returns CDR1 LNHNV and CDR2 YYDKDF (reference sequence). This CDR3 spans 15 amino acids. Unmatched junction bases numbered 5, after V lost 4 bases and J lost 3 bases. This CDR3 reads CATSIGTSGFYEQYF. The CDR3 DNA is TGTGCCACCAGCATAGGGACTAGCGGTTTCTACGAGCAGTACTTC. Full variable domain (rest looked up from reference TRBV15 and TRBJ2-7): DAMVIQNPRYQVTQFGKPVTLSCSQTLNHNVMYWYQQKSSQAPKLLFHYYDKDFNNEADTPDNFQSRRPNTSFCFLDIRSPGLGDTAMYLCATSIGTSGFYEQYFGPGTRLTVT.

The genes are TRBV6-1 and TRBJ2-7, with D perhaps given as TRBD1 or TRBD2 (5 bases each). The CDR3 has 14 amino acids. V was cut by 6 bases and J by 3 bases, with 15 bases left in between. Germline V gives CDR1 MNHNS, CDR2 SASEGT. CDR3 DNA: TGTGCCAGCAGCATCACCGGGACGAACTACGAGCAGTACTTC. This sequence encodes CASSITGTNYEQYF.

This rearrangement joins TRBV12-5 to TRBJ1-5; D is uncertain. V was pared by 0 bases and J by 6 bases, with 12 bases between. This CDR3 is built from 15 residues. Germline V lookup: CDR1 LGHNT, CDR2 FRNRAP. The CDR3 region has the DNA TGTGCTAGTGGTTTGGTCCGGGTCCTGGGTCAGCCCCAGCATTTT. Amino acid sequence: CASGLVRVLGQPQHF.